This T cell receptor beta chain was obtained from a study of CD8 T cells in ankylosing spondylitis. Study-wide results and limits: Roughly eight highly homologous variants made up a TCR beta motif that seemed to typify ankylosing spondylitis blood. In synovial fluid and blood from reactive arthritis, some motif variants were previously reported. Disease-linked clones had a CD8+ phenotype and relatively low frequency in peripheral blood. Reportedly, significant enrichment of disease-linked clones occurred in matched ankylosing spondylitis synovial fluid.

CDR1 is SGHTA, CDR2 FQGTGA, per germline. The CDR3 extends over 15 amino acids. V lost 5 bases and J 8 bases, leaving 19 bases between the germline ends. In regard to this clonotype: No antigen is known for it.

Library preparation for TCR beta used quantitative 5'-RACE with molecular barcodes. Via MiXCR, TCRdb re-called the 5' RACE reads, giving one row per CDR3 protein. The sample holds 750,000 to 850,000 distinct CDR3 sequences, about 12% seen once. Input material: blood, either unsorted or a sorted T cell fraction (not recorded which). The TCR sequence derives from a male donor with ankylosing spondylitis. The chain is built from TRBV7-3 and TRBJ2-1; D might be TRBD1 or TRBD2, each matching 6 bases. The CDR3 protein is CASSPWGLAKDEQFF. The CDR3 DNA reads TGTGCCAGCAGCCCCTGGGGGCTAGCGAAAGATGAGCAGTTCTTC.